One and the same sample provided the 30 T cell receptor beta chains below, sequenced in a study of response to subunit inactivated influenza vaccine. TCRdb redid the calling of the RT-PCR reads with MiXCR, one entry per CDR3 protein. The sample holds roughly 760,000 distinct CDR3 sequences, around 21% seen once. This sample comprised PBMCs from blood, obtained more than 4 days after vaccination. The receptors originated from a man aged 45-60 years who received an inactivated influenza vaccine.

This clonotype was recorded a few times. The chain uses TRBV20-1 and TRBJ1-1; D is unclear. Germline V gene data show CDR1 as DFQATT and CDR2 as SNEGSKA (reference sequence). Between the trimmed V and J ends, which lost 1 base and 3 bases, there was a span of 6 bases. There are 12 residues in the CDR3. The CDR3 sequence: CSARAYHTEAFF. In DNA, the CDR3 is TGCAGTGCTAGAGCATACCACACTGAAGCTTTCTTT.

This clonotype was observed a few times. The chain combines TRBV7-2 with TRBJ1-3; weak D call: TRBD1 (6 bases). Germline V gene data show CDR1 as SGHTA and CDR2 as FQGNSA. CDR3 length equals 16 residues. V lost 1 base and J lost 0, with 10 bases in between. CDR3: CASSLGGRSSGNTIYF. The CDR3 nucleotides read TGTGCCAGCAGCTTAGGGGGGCGGAGCTCTGGAAACACCATATATTTT. Complete variable domain (other parts from reference TRBV7-2 and TRBJ1-3): GAGVSQSPSNKVTEKGKDVELRCDPISGHTALYWYRQSLGQGLEFLIYFQGNSAPDKSGLPSDRFSAERTGGSVSTLTIQRTQQEDSAVYLCASSLGGRSSGNTIYFGEGSWLTVV.

This clonotype has at least ten counts. The chain recombines TRBV2 with TRBJ2-1; 11 bases are a match to TRBD2. This CDR3 region has 15 residues. Germline V gene lookup returns CDR1 SNHLY and CDR2 FYNNEI. Losses at the gene ends were 7 bases for V and 7 bases for J; bases not matched to a gene: 9. As DNA, the CDR3 is TGTGCCAGCAAATACGATAGCGGGGGGGGGAATGAGCAGTTCTTC. It yields the protein CASKYDSGGGNEQFF.

The chain couples TRBV11-2 to TRBJ2-7, with a weak D call TRBD1 (5 bases). Germline-derived CDR1 and CDR2 are SGHAT and FQNNGV. The CDR3 runs 14 residues. Trimming removed 5 bases at V and 2 bases at J, with 13 bases between. CDR3 coding DNA: TGTGCCAGCAGCCCAGGGCCAGGAACCTACGAGCAGTACTTC. It codes for CASSPGPGTYEQYF.

This rearrangement joins TRBV20-1 to TRBJ2-5, with D possibly being TRBD2 (6 bases). The CDR3 has 15 amino acids. Looked up from germline, CDR1 is DFQATT and CDR2 is SNEGSKA (reference sequence). V gave up 3 bases and J gave up 1 base, with 15 bases separating them. CDR3 amino acids: CSASFQLASQETQYF. Here the CDR3 DNA reads TGCAGTGCTAGCTTTCAACTAGCCTCCCAAGAGACCCAGTACTTC.

This clonotype was seen only a few times. V is TRBV11-1 and J is TRBJ2-3, with TRBD2 matching over 10 bases. This CDR3 has 17 amino acids. CDR1 SGHAT and CDR2 FQDESV come from the germline V gene (reference sequence). Losses at the gene ends were 2 bases for V and 7 bases for J; bases not matched to a gene: 12. In nucleotides, the CDR3 is TGTGCCAGCAGCTTAACTACTAGCGGGATTGGGGGACATACGCAGTATTTT. The encoded protein is CASSLTTSGIGGHTQYF.

The chain links TRBV20-1 to TRBJ2-3, with 7 bases lining up with TRBD2. Germline V gene sequence: CDR1 DFQATT, CDR2 SNEGSKA (reference sequence). V lost 5 bases to trimming and J lost 6 bases; unmatched junction nucleotides: 8. The CDR3 totals 13 residues. For the CDR3, the DNA is TGCAGTGCTGGTCCGGGGGGAGGGGATACGCAGTATTTT. Encoded protein: CSAGPGGGDTQYF.

This clonotype has a handful of counts. The genes are TRBV3-1 and TRBJ2-3; D gene unclear. From germline, CDR1 is LGHDT and CDR2 YNNKEL (reference sequence). This CDR3 is 15 amino acids long. Trimming pared 3 bases from V and 0 bases from J, leaving 10 bases between. The CDR3 here is CASSHRQSSTDTQYF. As DNA, the CDR3 is TGTGCCAGCAGCCATCGTCAGTCTAGCACAGATACGCAGTATTTT.

The chain employs TRBV27 and TRBJ2-7; D not resolved. CDR1 MNHEY and CDR2 SMNVEV come from the germline V gene (reference sequence). V dropped 2 bases and J dropped 3 bases, with 8 bases sitting between them. CDR3 length equals 13 residues. The CDR3 DNA is TGTGCCAGCAGTTTAGAGCTTGGCTACGAGCAGTACTTC. It encodes CASSLELGYEQYF.

This clonotype was found many times. The J gene is TRBJ2-7, the V gene TRBV6-5, with TRBD1 matching over 7 bases. Germline V gives CDR1 MNHEY, CDR2 SVGAGI. The CDR3 is 16 residues long. With 2 bases clipped from V and 7 bases from J, the junction kept 14 bases outside the gene matches. The CDR3: CASSYTDPGQSEEQYF. CDR3 nucleotide sequence: TGTGCCAGCAGTTACACGGACCCGGGACAGTCCGAAGAGCAGTACTTC.

The CDR3 spells CASSQAPLGDEQFF. In DNA form, the CDR3 reads TGTGCCAGCTCCCAGGCCCCATTGGGGGATGAGCAGTTCTTC. This chain connects TRBV7-7 to TRBJ2-1; D may match TRBD1 or TRBD2 (5 bases each). Germline CDR1 and CDR2: SSHAT and FNYEAQ (reference sequence). CDR3 size: 14 residues. V dropped 8 bases and J dropped 8 bases, with 19 bases sitting between them.

This clonotype was seen only a few times. The V gene is TRBV28, the J gene TRBJ1-5, with 8 nucleotides matching TRBD1. Germline V lookup: CDR1 MDHEN, CDR2 SYDVKM. CDR3 size: 15 residues. V lost 2 bases, J lost 11 bases, and 11 bases stayed unmatched. CDR3 loop: CASSLGRGLGRTQHF. As DNA, the CDR3 is TGTGCCAGCAGTTTAGGCAGGGGGCTGGGCAGGACCCAGCATTTT.

In nucleotides, the CDR3 is TGTGCCAGCAGCGTAGGGTTCGGGATAGGGGCCAACGTCCTGACTTTC. This codes for CASSVGFGIGANVLTF. The chain has TRBV9 and TRBJ2-6, with a weak D call TRBD2 (5 bases). The V and J ends lost 0 bases and 4 bases respectively, with 11 bases between them. This CDR3 is 16 amino acids long. CDR1 and CDR2 from the germline V gene are SGDLS and YYNGEE.

The rearrangement links TRBV27 to TRBJ1-3, with D uncertain. Germline values: CDR1 MNHEY, CDR2 SMNVEV (reference sequence). CDR3 length: 12 residues. V shed 7 bases and J shed 4 bases, with 8 bases lying between them. CDR3 residues: CASTKSGNTIYF. CDR3 bases: TGTGCCAGCACCAAATCCGGAAACACCATATATTTT.

The sample holds a few counts of this clonotype. The chain links TRBV11-1 to TRBJ2-2; TRBD1 agrees at 7 bases. V was clipped by 5 bases and J by 1 base; unmatched bases: 13. The CDR3 contains 18 residues. The germline V gene encodes CDR1 SGHAT and CDR2 FQDESV (reference sequence). DNA for the CDR3: TGTGCCAGCAGCCCGTTATATCGACAGGGTCGGAACACCGGGGAGCTGTTTTTT. It codes for CASSPLYRQGRNTGELFF.

This clonotype came up a few times. The rearrangement uses TRBV6-2 or TRBV6-3 and TRBJ1-1; tentatively, D is TRBD1 (5 bases). Per the germline V gene, CDR1 is MNHEY and CDR2 is SVGEGT. The CDR3 has 15 amino acids. V was pared by 6 bases and J by 4 bases, with 18 bases between. The CDR3 sequence: CASRSWGRLATEAFF. CDR3 bases: TGTGCCAGCAGGAGTTGGGGCCGATTGGCCACTGAAGCTTTCTTT.

This clonotype was seen a handful of times. The genes are TRBV10-3 and TRBJ1-1; D remains ambiguous. The germline V gene encodes CDR1 ENHRY and CDR2 SYGVKD. The CDR3 runs 16 residues. Trimming took off 3 bases at V and 4 bases at J, with 18 bases between the two ends. The CDR3 DNA follows: TGTGCCATCAGTGACCTCGAAACTCACAAGGGCACTGAAGCTTTCTTT. This encodes CAISDLETHKGTEAFF.

The table lists this clonotype with a few counts. The rearrangement joins TRBV20-1 to TRBJ2-1; 10 bases fit TRBD2. This CDR3 is built from 18 residues. Germline V gene data show CDR1 as DFQATT and CDR2 as SNEGSKA (reference sequence). V dropped 0 bases and J dropped 7; count of bases not matched to a gene: 15. CDR3 DNA: TGCAGTGCTAGAGATAGGCTCCCAGCGGGGGGGGTGGGTAATGAGCAGTTCTTC. This gives the protein CSARDRLPAGGVGNEQFF.

This clonotype was found many times. The CDR3 is CASSLAQGTYEQYF. The CDR3 nucleotides read TGTGCCAGCAGCTTGGCACAGGGAACTTACGAGCAGTACTTC. This chain uses TRBV11-2 with TRBJ2-7, with D possibly TRBD1 on 6 matching bases. V was clipped by 3 bases and J by 4 bases, with 13 bases between them. CDR1 SGHAT and CDR2 FQNNGV come from the germline V gene. This CDR3 has 14 residues.

There are a few counts of this clonotype. Here the CDR3 DNA reads TGTGCCAGCAGTTTTAATCTACAGGGGGCAGGCAATCAGCCCCAGCATTTT. It specifies CASSFNLQGAGNQPQHF. The V call is TRBV6-2 or TRBV6-3, the J call TRBJ1-5; TRBD1 agrees at 9 bases. The CDR3 totals 17 residues. With 4 bases clipped from V and 2 bases from J, the junction kept 9 bases outside the gene matches. The germline V gene has CDR1 MNHEY and CDR2 SVGEGT.

This clonotype appeared a few times. The chain links TRBV20-1 to TRBJ1-2; no clear D gene. The V gene's germline CDR1 is DFQATT and CDR2 SNEGSKA (reference sequence). The CDR3 is 12 residues long. Deletions cut 0 bases from V and 6 bases from J, with 8 bases between. CDR3 protein: CSARDLLDGYTF. CDR3 DNA: TGCAGTGCTAGAGATCTACTCGATGGCTACACCTTC.

The V gene is TRBV7-9, the J gene TRBJ2-7; a possible D gene is TRBD1 (6 bases). V lost 4 bases, J lost 7 bases, and 14 bases lay in between. Germline values: CDR1 SEHNR, CDR2 FQNEAQ (reference sequence). The CDR3 consists of 13 residues. The CDR3, as DNA: TGTGCCAGCAGCTCCGTTGTCCAGGGGGAGCAGTACTTC. It yields the protein CASSSVVQGEQYF.

This clonotype was seen at least ten times. The chain is built from TRBV11-2 and TRBJ1-6; unclear D gene. Germline V gene data show CDR1 as SGHAT and CDR2 as FQNNGV. This CDR3 is built from 16 residues. V dropped 1 base and J dropped 11 bases, with 18 bases sitting between them. CDR3 residues: CASSLVSGPRHPPLHF. CDR3 DNA: TGTGCCAGCAGCTTAGTCTCCGGGCCGCGTCACCCACCCCTCCACTTT.

The chain has TRBV4-1 and TRBJ2-1; weak D call: TRBD2 (6 bases). V was cut by 4 bases and J by 4 bases, with 17 bases left in between. The CDR3 is made up of 16 amino acids. Germline CDR1 MGHRA, CDR2 YSYEKL. Here the CDR3 DNA reads TGCGCCAGCAGCCCGCGGCTAACGGGGGAGTACAATGAGCAGTTCTTC. This encodes CASSPRLTGEYNEQFF.

This clonotype has just a few counts. The chain has TRBV7-9 and TRBJ2-5; TRBD2 aligns across 10 bases. Germline V lookup: CDR1 SEHNR, CDR2 FQNEAQ (reference sequence). With 5 bases clipped from V and 4 bases from J, the junction kept 1 base outside the gene matches. The CDR3 extends over 13 amino acids. The CDR3 region is CASSTSGIETQYF. CDR3 sequence (DNA): TGTGCCAGCAGCACTAGCGGGATAGAGACCCAGTACTTC.

In this sample, this clonotype turned up a few times. The chain has TRBV7-9 and TRBJ2-7; no reliable D call. Germline-derived CDR1 and CDR2 are SEHNR and FQNEAQ (reference sequence). The CDR3 covers 13 residues. V was cut by 7 bases and J by 4 bases, with 14 bases left in between. CDR3 residues: CASNTIGLYEQYF. The CDR3, as DNA: TGTGCCAGCAACACTATAGGGCTTTACGAGCAGTACTTC.

In nucleotides, the CDR3 is TGTGCCAGCAGCCACTCCAAGGGGGTCCAAGAGACCCAGTACTTC. Amino acids: CASSHSKGVQETQYF. V gene TRBV4-2 combines with J gene TRBJ2-5; TRBD1 is a possible D gene (6 bases). Germline lookup yields CDR1 LGHNA and CDR2 YNFKEQ. The ends were cut back, 3 bases at V and 1 base at J, with 12 bases in the middle. The CDR3 runs 15 residues.

Here the CDR3 reads CASSFGGTDGYTF. In nucleotides, the CDR3 is TGTGCCAGCAGTTTCGGGGGAACTGATGGCTACACCTTC. This chain links TRBV12-3 or TRBV12-4 with TRBJ1-2, with D perhaps TRBD1 (5 bases). Trimming stripped 3 bases from V and 6 bases from J, with 11 bases between. This CDR3 is 13 amino acids long.

This clonotype was counted many times. In DNA, the CDR3 is TGTGCCAGCAGCCAGAGTAGCGGGGTGGAGTTCTTC. Translation: CASSQSSGVEFF. The chain combines TRBV12-3 or TRBV12-4 with TRBJ2-1, with 8 bases fitting TRBD2. V trimming: 6 bases; J trimming: 14 bases; junction bases outside the gene matches: 9. This CDR3 has 12 residues.

This clonotype was seen only a few times. The rearrangement links TRBV12-3 or TRBV12-4 to TRBJ2-1, with D possibly matching TRBD2 (7 bases). This CDR3 has 15 residues. V was pared by 10 bases and J by 5 bases, with 21 bases between. The CDR3 coding sequence is TGTGCCACCACCCCGGGGGGCCGGGGGAACAATGAGCAGTTCTTC. Protein sequence: CATTPGGRGNNEQFF.